These T cell receptor beta chains were read from a single sample in a study of human T cells and chemical hapten exposure. TCRdb itself ran the RACE reads through MiXCR, one entry per CDR3 protein. The sample carries about 120,000 distinct CDR3 sequences, around 10% recorded once. The material sequenced was whole blood, taken in connection with sensitization to the hapten diphenylcyclopropenone (DPC). These receptors all come from a woman aged 45-65 years with alopecia areata. Some clones in this sample may be carry-over from other donors' samples. The CDR3 runs from the conserved cysteine through the conserved F or W.

cdr3_aa j_call v_call
CASSPGGGGGYTF TRBJ1-2 TRBV4-3
CASRFSGTGVYEQYF TRBJ2-7 TRBV6-2/TRBV6-3
CASSAGGGPGELFF TRBJ2-2 TRBV9
CASSSRVAEQFF TRBJ2-1 TRBV19
CATSSRLSTDTQYF TRBJ2-3 TRBV15
CASTSLGGYEQFF TRBJ2-1 TRBV12-3/TRBV12-4
CASSHFLSAVRNEKLFF TRBJ1-4 TRBV7-8
CSARPGNEQFF TRBJ2-1 TRBV20-1
CASSEEGGETQYF TRBJ2-5 TRBV9
CASSLGDRDNSPLHF TRBJ1-6 TRBV7-9
CSARAPGVGQETQYF TRBJ2-5 TRBV20-1
CASSLGLPYNSPLHF TRBJ1-6 TRBV7-2
CASSPKYSNQPQHF TRBJ1-5 TRBV6-9
CASPAPRQGLGGYTF TRBJ1-2 TRBV2
CASSPRQGADTQYF TRBJ2-3 TRBV6-2/TRBV6-3
CASVLGRGSYEQYF TRBJ2-7 TRBV28
CASSLRGPPYEQYF TRBJ2-7 TRBV27
CSVEGGSYNEQFF TRBJ2-1 TRBV29-1
CATQAETDTQYF TRBJ2-3 TRBV6-2/TRBV6-3
CASSARAGDQKQFF TRBJ2-1 TRBV6-5
CAWSGRGDYGYTF TRBJ1-2 TRBV30
CASSFRLAAQETQYF TRBJ2-5 TRBV7-2
CASSQSPGVQETQYF TRBJ2-5 TRBV6-5
CASSTSGPMSRPYEQYF TRBJ2-7 TRBV6-5
CASSQHRGQGTEAFF TRBJ1-1 TRBV6-2/TRBV6-3
CSVVLAGVVYEQYF TRBJ2-7 TRBV29-1
CDSRYDGGAYEQYF TRBJ2-7 TRBV25-1
CAISDTPDKQFF TRBJ2-1 TRBV10-3
CASSQGGVKDQPQHF TRBJ1-5 TRBV3-1
CASSLSVFSGRRNTQYF TRBJ2-3 TRBV7-2
CASISLKRLAGGGKEQYF TRBJ2-7 TRBV5-6
CASSLFSGRGETQYF TRBJ2-5 TRBV7-2
CASSLGLAGAGETQYF TRBJ2-5 TRBV7-7
CASSFSGGREKLFF TRBJ1-4 TRBV12-3/TRBV12-4
CASSYTRSGANVLTF TRBJ2-6 TRBV6-5
CASAPYTGQPQHF TRBJ1-5 TRBV28
CSAVRQQVSYQPQHF TRBJ1-5 TRBV20-1
CAISESTSNEQFF TRBJ2-1 TRBV10-3
CASSSRSATDTQYF TRBJ2-3 TRBV6-6
CASRRDPPNTEAFF TRBJ1-1 TRBV6-5
CASRTGGLGEQYF TRBJ2-7 TRBV13
CASGLGTWKFF TRBJ2-1 TRBV12-5
CASSSMTGGQQYF TRBJ2-7 TRBV5-1
CASSNTLAGGETQYF TRBJ2-5 TRBV7-8
CASILLTGANVLTF TRBJ2-6 TRBV5-1
CASSLGTTDFF TRBJ2-1 TRBV7-2
CASSQDSIKQYF TRBJ2-7 TRBV6-5
CASSPGQAATNEKLFF TRBJ1-4 TRBV18